The clone carrying this T cell receptor (beta chain) was seen only a few times. Germline loops: CDR1 SNHLY, CDR2 FYNNEI. This CDR3 spans 15 amino acids. V lost 5 bases, J lost 5 bases, and 5 bases stayed unmatched. TCRdb called the RT-PCR reads again in MiXCR, with one record for every CDR3 protein. The sample records about 700,000 distinct CDR3 sequences, 13% to 15% being singletons. The sequencing sample was made of memory CD4+ T cells from blood. V usage is TRBV2 and J usage is TRBJ1-6; 8 nucleotides agree with TRBD1. The receptor's source is a female donor in good health, serving as a healthy control. The DNA for the CDR3 is TGTGCCAGCAGTTCCAGGACAGGGAATAATTCACCCCTCCACTTT. This codes for CASSSRTGNNSPLHF.